The next 31 T cell receptor beta chains were all read from a single sample in a study of glioma-infiltrating T cells. TCR alpha and beta CDR3 regions were amplified from RNA using iRepertoire nested multiplex PCR. In TCRdb, the multiplex PCR reads were re-called with MiXCR into one record per CDR3 protein. The table records some 100,000 distinct CDR3 sequences, less than 30% of them present only once. Source material: glioma tissue, nonneoplastic brain tissue, or PBMCs (not recorded which). These receptor sequences come from a human donor with low-grade glioma or glioblastoma, undergoing nonglioma brain surgery, or in good health (not recorded which).

This clonotype was seen repeatedly, ten times or more. The chain employs TRBV27 and TRBJ2-7; tentative D call: TRBD1 (5 bases). The V end was cut by 5 bases, the J end by 2 bases, with 19 bases between. From germline, CDR1 is MNHEY and CDR2 SMNVEV (reference sequence). The CDR3 contains 16 residues. The CDR3 spells CASSPRAAYYPYEQYF. The CDR3 bases are TGTGCCAGCAGTCCCAGGGCAGCGTATTATCCCTACGAGCAGTACTTC.

There are many counts of this clonotype. The CDR3 region is CASRLFSREQYF. Written as DNA, the CDR3 is TGTGCCAGCAGACTCTTTTCGAGAGAGCAGTACTTC. The chain links TRBV28 to TRBJ2-7; unclear D gene. The germline gives CDR1 MDHEN, CDR2 SYDVKM. CDR3 length: 12 residues. V lost 6 bases to trimming and J lost 7 bases, with 13 bases between them.

This clonotype came up many times. The chain is built from TRBV7-2 and TRBJ1-5; 10 positions agree with TRBD1. Germline-derived CDR1 and CDR2 are SGHTA and FQGNSA. The CDR3 runs 15 residues. The trim removed 4 bases at V and 2 bases at J, leaving 2 bases unmatched. The CDR3 loop reads CASSWGTGGNQPQHF. The DNA for the CDR3 is TGTGCCAGCAGCTGGGGGACAGGGGGCAATCAGCCCCAGCATTTT.

This clonotype was observed at least ten times. This chain joins TRBV7-8 and TRBJ2-7; D call uncertain. The ends were cut back, 1 base at V and 2 bases at J, with 6 bases in the middle. The CDR3 sequence is 13 residues long. Germline CDR1 and CDR2: SGHVS and FQNEAQ. CDR3 sequence reads: CASSLEVPYEQYF. CDR3 in DNA: TGTGCCAGCAGCTTAGAAGTACCCTACGAGCAGTACTTC.

This clonotype occurred a few times. The CDR3 is CASSQETAHSSTDTQYF. CDR3 in DNA: TGTGCCAGCAGCCAAGAGACAGCTCATTCTAGCACAGATACGCAGTATTTT. The chain employs TRBV14 and TRBJ2-3; a possible D gene is TRBD1 (5 bases). This CDR3 spans 17 amino acids. Germline CDR1 SGHDN, CDR2 FVKESK. Trimming cost V 0 bases and J 0 bases, with 13 bases left between them.

Details on this clonotype: A much bigger clone sits one base away, suggesting this may be a read error. The V call is TRBV11-1, the J call TRBJ2-7, with D possibly TRBD2 on 5 matching bases. The V gene lost 1 base and the J gene lost 3 bases, with 7 bases spanning the gap. The CDR3 extends over 13 amino acids. Germline V gives CDR1 SGHAT, CDR2 FQDESV (reference sequence). The CDR3 protein is CASSLEDFYEQYF. CDR3 sequence (DNA): TGTGCCAGCAGCTTAGAGGACTTCTACGAGCAGTACTTC.

This clonotype was picked up a small number of times. The genes are TRBV29-1 and TRBJ1-5; D remains ambiguous. Germline values: CDR1 SQVTM, CDR2 ANQGSEA. Between the trimmed V and J ends, which lost 5 bases and 5 bases, there was a span of 10 bases. The CDR3 extends over 12 amino acids. The CDR3 nucleotides are TGCAGCGTTAGAAAAGGAGATCAGCCCCAGCATTTT. It is translated as CSVRKGDQPQHF. Combining the CDR3 with reference TRBV29-1 and TRBJ1-5 gives the whole variable domain SAVISQKPSRDICQRGTSLTIQCQVDSQVTMMFWYRQQPGQSLTLIATANQGSEATYESGFVIDKFPISRPNLTFSTLTVSNMSPEDSSIYLCSVRKGDQPQHFGDGTRLSIL.

Only a few counts were recorded for this clonotype. The chain is built from TRBV27 and TRBJ1-6; TRBD1 matches 11 bases. This CDR3 is 15 amino acids long. V dropped 5 bases and J dropped 15; count of bases not matched to a gene: 12. Per germline, CDR1 MNHEY and CDR2 SMNVEV (reference sequence). CDR3 DNA: TGTGCCAGCAGTACCTGGGACAGGGGGGATTCATACCTCCACTTT. Its protein product is CASSTWDRGDSYLHF.

As regards this clonotype: A much larger clone sits a single nucleotide away, making a read error possible. The rearrangement joins TRBV11-2 to TRBJ2-3, with unresolved D. V shed 7 bases and J shed 5 bases, with 19 bases lying between them. Germline V CDR1 and CDR2: SGHAT, FQNNGV. The CDR3 covers 15 residues. CDR3 nucleotide sequence: TGTGCCAGCAAGGTGGAGCTTTGGATTGGAGATACGCAGTATTTT. It encodes CASKVELWIGDTQYF.

This clonotype was observed many times. The J gene is TRBJ1-2, the V gene TRBV19, with D perhaps TRBD1 (5 bases). The CDR3 covers 14 residues. Germline CDR1 LNHDA, CDR2 SQIVND (reference sequence). Trimming took off 5 bases at V and 7 bases at J, with 17 bases between the two ends. CDR3 sequence (DNA): TGTGCCAGTAGTGCGACAGCTAGTTCTCTTGGCTACACCTTC. Residues: CASSATASSLGYTF.

This clonotype was counted at least ten times. A much larger clone differs by one base, so this may be a read error. In nucleotides, the CDR3 is TGTGCCAGCAGTTTGAACGAGCAGTACTTC. Its protein product is CASSLNEQYF. This rearrangement joins TRBV28 to TRBJ2-7, with D unclear. V lost 3 bases to trimming and J lost 5 bases, with 2 bases between them. Germline assignment: CDR1 MDHEN and CDR2 SYDVKM. The CDR3 has 10 amino acids.

The sample holds many counts of this clonotype. Here the CDR3 DNA reads TGCAGTGCAAACACAGGGGCTGGAAACACCATATATTTT. Translation: CSANTGAGNTIYF. The V call is TRBV20-1, the J call TRBJ1-3; TRBD1 aligns across 7 bases. The germline CDR1 and CDR2 sequences are DFQATT and SNEGSKA (reference sequence). This CDR3 has 13 amino acids. V lost 6 bases and J lost 2; bases outside the gene matches: 4.

This clonotype appeared many times. The chain is built from TRBV18 and TRBJ1-1; 7 bases map to TRBD1. Germline V gene data show CDR1 as KGHSH and CDR2 as LQKENI. The V gene end was trimmed by 6 bases and the J gene end by 1 base; junction bases not matched to a gene: 5. This CDR3 comprises 14 residues. The CDR3 nucleotides read TGTGCCAGCTCTCTGCAGGGGGAGAACACTGAAGCTTTCTTT. It translates to CASSLQGENTEAFF.

The chain joins TRBV5-4 to TRBJ1-1; D unclear. Trimming cost V 6 bases and J 0 bases, with 15 bases left between them. Germline V gene lookup returns CDR1 SGHNT and CDR2 YYREEE (reference sequence). This CDR3 region has 15 residues. CDR3 in amino acids: CASTDITHMNTEAFF. The CDR3 DNA reads TGTGCCAGCACTGACATCACACACATGAACACTGAAGCTTTCTTT.

This clonotype has a single count. With a much larger clone just one base away, this may be a read error. J is TRBJ2-7 and V is TRBV7-2, with 11 nucleotides matching TRBD2. Trimming at V came to 5 bases and at J to 5 bases, leaving 11 bases not matched to a gene. The CDR3 has 16 amino acids. Per germline, CDR1 SGHTA and CDR2 FQGNSA. The CDR3 is CASSQEKLAGADEQYF. CDR3 coding DNA: TGTGCCAGCAGCCAAGAGAAACTAGCGGGAGCCGACGAGCAGTACTTC.

Remarks on this clonotype: A read error is likely, as this CDR3 ends without the conserved phenylalanine or tryptophan. The DNA is omitted, as the CDR3 cannot be located on it reliably, and the CDR3 follows TCRdb's listing. The genes are TRBV20-1 and TRBJ1-1. The CDR3 numbers 13 amino acids, ends counted. Germline values: CDR1 DFQATT, CDR2 SNEGSKA (reference sequence). The chain's CDR3 is CSAYQDAYTEDFL.

Concerning this clonotype: This sequence may be a read error, since a much larger clone differs from it by one base. The CDR3 protein is CASSEYPSIYFNYEQYF. Written as DNA, the CDR3 is TGTGCCAGCAGTGAATACCCTTCGATCTATTTCAACTACGAGCAGTACTTC. The chain joins TRBV2 to TRBJ2-7; D gene uncertain. V lost 2 bases to trimming and J lost 3 bases, with 20 bases between them. This CDR3 has 17 amino acids. Per the germline V gene, CDR1 is SNHLY and CDR2 is FYNNEI.

In regard to this clonotype: A much larger clone lies a single base off, so this may be a read error. The chain links TRBV4-1 to TRBJ2-1; 8 bases match TRBD2. CDR1 is MGHRA, CDR2 YSYEKL, per germline. This CDR3 region has 13 residues. CDR3 coding DNA: TGCGCCAGCAGCATGGGACTAGGGGATGAGCAGTTGTTC. Amino acid sequence: CASSMGLGDEQLF.

This chain links TRBV7-9 with TRBJ1-6; 8 positions match TRBD1. Germline lookup yields CDR1 SEHNR and CDR2 FQNEAQ (reference sequence). Trimming cost V 7 bases and J 9 bases; bases outside gene matches: 8. The CDR3 sequence is 14 residues long. CDR3 bases: TGTGCCAGCATCAAGGACAGGGCAAGTTCACCCCTCCACTTT. This encodes CASIKDRASSPLHF.

Comment on this clonotype: This clone may be a read error of a much larger clone one base away. The genes are TRBV5-1 and TRBJ2-3; 9 positions agree with TRBD2. Germline V gene data show CDR1 as SGHRS and CDR2 as YFSETQ. V gave up 7 bases and J gave up 0 bases; unmatched junction bases: 6. There are 15 residues in the CDR3. This CDR3 is CASGMTSGSTDTQYF. As DNA, the CDR3 is TGCGCCAGCGGCATGACTAGCGGAAGCACAGATACGCAGTATTTT.

This clonotype was seen repeatedly, ten times or more. This chain links TRBV28 with TRBJ2-7, with TRBD1 as a possible D gene (5 bases). Trimming pared 9 bases from V and 5 bases from J, leaving 23 bases between. CDR3 size: 15 residues. Germline V gene data show CDR1 as MDHEN and CDR2 as SYDVKM. For the CDR3, the DNA is TGTGCCAGTAGACCCCACAGGTCCGGGCGAGACGAGCAGTACTTC. This sequence encodes CASRPHRSGRDEQYF. The whole variable domain, filled in from reference TRBV28 and TRBJ2-7, reads DVKVTQSSRYLVKRTGEKVFLECVQDMDHENMFWYRQDPGLGLRLIYFSYDVKMKEKGDIPEGYSVSREKKERFSLILESASTNQTSMYLCASRPHRSGRDEQYFGPGTRLTVT.

The gene calls are TRBV7-9 and TRBJ1-6, with TRBD1 matching 8 bases. This CDR3 contains 18 residues. After removal of 4 bases from V and 7 bases from J, the junction contained 15 bases not matched to a gene. The germline V gene has CDR1 SEHNR and CDR2 FQNEAQ (reference sequence). The CDR3 protein is CASSSRVKTGVPNSPLHF. The CDR3 nucleotides read TGTGCCAGCAGCTCTAGAGTCAAGACAGGGGTACCCAATTCACCCCTCCACTTT.

This clonotype was seen many times. The rearrangement joins TRBV4-3 to TRBJ1-2; 7 nucleotides line up with TRBD1. The CDR3 runs 13 residues. With V trimmed by 2 bases and J by 8 bases, 5 bases remained unmatched. The germline V gene encodes CDR1 LGHNA and CDR2 YSLEER. The chain's CDR3 is CASSQSGGRGYTF. The DNA of the CDR3 is TGCGCCAGCAGCCAATCAGGGGGTAGGGGCTACACCTTC.

In this sample, this clonotype turned up many times. The V call is TRBV3-1, the J call TRBJ2-3; TRBD1 is a possible D gene (5 bases). Germline assignment: CDR1 LGHDT and CDR2 YNNKEL (reference sequence). The germline V and J ends were trimmed by 0 bases and 6 bases, with 13 bases remaining between them. The CDR3 totals 15 residues. CDR3 coding DNA: TGTGCCAGCAGCCAAGATCTAAGGGGCAGGGATACGCAGTATTTT. Translated, it gives CASSQDLRGRDTQYF.

This clonotype was found many times. The chain joins TRBV7-3 to TRBJ1-1, with a tentative D call TRBD1 (6 bases). The CDR3 totals 13 residues. The V end lost 0 bases, the J end lost 10 bases, and 12 bases lay between the germline ends. The germline gives CDR1 SGHTA, CDR2 FQGTGA. The CDR3 protein is CASSLTEGTSAFF. The CDR3 DNA reads TGTGCCAGCAGCTTAACGGAGGGGACATCAGCTTTCTTT.

In this sample, this clonotype turned up many times. This chain connects TRBV11-2 to TRBJ1-5; D uncertain. This CDR3 is built from 15 residues. Germline V gene sequence: CDR1 SGHAT, CDR2 FQNNGV. V lost 4 bases to trimming and J lost 0 bases, with 10 bases between them. In DNA form, the CDR3 reads TGTGCCAGCAGCTATCAAGGACTTAGCAATCAGCCCCAGCATTTT. It codes for CASSYQGLSNQPQHF.

This clonotype was counted many times. The V call is TRBV5-1, the J call TRBJ2-7; D call uncertain. This CDR3 comprises 13 residues. Trimming removed 0 bases from V and 2 bases from J, with 6 bases in between. Germline V gene sequence: CDR1 SGHRS, CDR2 YFSETQ. The CDR3 sequence is CASSLEGTYEQYF. In nucleotides, the CDR3 is TGCGCCAGCAGCTTGGAAGGGACCTACGAGCAGTACTTC.

This clonotype was observed a few times. CDR3 amino acids: CASSRQISYNSPLHF. The CDR3, as DNA: TGTGCCAGCAGTCGACAGATCTCCTATAATTCACCCCTCCACTTT. V is TRBV12-3 or TRBV12-4 and J is TRBJ1-6, with D possibly matching TRBD1 (5 bases). The CDR3 length is 15 residues. Trimming removed 5 bases from V and 0 bases from J, with 8 bases in between.

About this clonotype itself: A read error may be the cause here, since a much bigger clone is one base away. The CDR3 region is CANSRQGTEAFF. The CDR3 coding sequence is TGTGCCAACAGCCGACAGGGAACTGAAGCTTTCTTT. The chain has TRBV5-4 and TRBJ1-1, with 7 bases fitting TRBD1. The germline V gene encodes CDR1 SGHNT and CDR2 YYREEE (reference sequence). This CDR3 has 12 amino acids.

The chain combines TRBV27 with TRBJ1-4, with TRBD1 identical over 9 bases. CDR1 and CDR2 from the germline V gene are MNHEY and SMNVEV (reference sequence). The CDR3 is 14 amino acids. The CDR3 sequence: CNSSRQGENEKLFF. CDR3 bases: TGTAACAGCAGCCGACAGGGGGAAAATGAAAAACTGTTTTTT.

This clonotype has a count of ten or more. V usage is TRBV20-1 and J usage is TRBJ2-1, with 7 bases that match TRBD2. Germline-derived CDR1 and CDR2 are DFQATT and SNEGSKA (reference sequence). CDR3 length equals 13 residues. Germline trimming cut 3 bases from V and 6 bases from J; bases unmatched to any gene: 5. CDR3 in DNA: TGCAGTGCTAGCCAGACTAGCCGCAATGAGCAGTTCTTC. It yields the protein CSASQTSRNEQFF.